This T cell receptor (beta chain) appears in the sequencing data of a study of regulatory dendritic cells for organ transplantation. A few counts support this clone. Its antigen remains unidentified. Naive CD45RA+ and memory CD45RO+ CD4+ or CD8+ T cells were FACS-sorted. Regarding the study as a whole: Naive T cells showed high diversity, memory cells less, memory CD8+ least.

Germline assignment: CDR1 SGDLS and CDR2 YYNGEE. Losses at the gene ends were 4 bases for V and 2 bases for J; bases not matched to a gene: 12. The CDR3 has 16 amino acids. Clones were read by immunoSEQ multiplex PCR, and TCRdb kept only the in-frame ones, dropping some. The sample records 12,000 or so clones, under 80% being singletons. This TCR derives from a human donor in good health. Sequencing was performed on memory CD8+ T cells from blood. Sample subset: CD45RO+ memory T cells. V usage is TRBV9 and J usage is TRBJ2-7, with 7 nucleotides matching TRBD1. CDR3 DNA: TGTGCCAGCAGCCCCAAACGGGACAGCGACGCCTACGAGCAGTACTTC. Amino acids: CASSPKRDSDAYEQYF.